Following are 32 T cell receptor beta chains from one sample sequenced in a study of graft-versus-host responses after intestinal transplantation. Only in-frame clones appear in the TCRdb table, and some are missing; sequencing was by immunoSEQ multiplex PCR. Of just under 100,000 clones listed, approximately 92% are singletons. The specimen comprised PBMCs, sampled 453 days after intestinal transplant. Receptor source: a human patient who received an intestinal transplant, so some T cells may come from the graft donor.

The chain uses TRBV5-1 and TRBJ2-7; possibly TRBD1 for D (5 bases). This CDR3 is built from 11 residues. Germline V gives CDR1 SGHRS, CDR2 YFSETQ. Trimming cost V 2 bases and J 7 bases, with 7 bases left between them. The CDR3 sequence is CASSFGAEQYF. The CDR3 DNA is TGCGCCAGCAGCTTTGGGGCGGAGCAGTACTTC. Drawing the rest from reference TRBV5-1 and TRBJ2-7, the complete variable domain is KAGVTQTPRYLIKTRGQQVTLSCSPISGHRSVSWYQQTPGQGLQFLFEYFSETQRNKGNFPGRFSGRQFSNSRSEMNVSTLELGDSALYLCASSFGAEQYFGPGTRLTVT.

The chain employs TRBV6-6 and TRBJ1-2; D uncertain. This CDR3 region has 13 residues. The germline gives CDR1 MNHNY, CDR2 SVGAGI (reference sequence). Deletions cut 5 bases from V and 8 bases from J, with 15 bases between. DNA for the CDR3: TGTGCCAGCAGTGGGGTTAGTGCCGGGGGCTACACCTTC. It yields the protein CASSGVSAGGYTF.

V usage is TRBV5-1 and J usage is TRBJ2-2, with D perhaps TRBD2 (5 bases). CDR1 and CDR2 from the germline V gene are SGHRS and YFSETQ. The CDR3 length is 14 residues. Trimming left V 4 bases short and J 6 bases short, with 13 bases between. CDR3: CASSLDTGAGELFF. Here the CDR3 DNA reads TGCGCCAGCAGCCTCGACACCGGGGCCGGGGAGCTGTTTTTT. Full variable domain (missing parts from reference TRBV5-1 and TRBJ2-2): KAGVTQTPRYLIKTRGQQVTLSCSPISGHRSVSWYQQTPGQGLQFLFEYFSETQRNKGNFPGRFSGRQFSNSRSEMNVSTLELGDSALYLCASSLDTGAGELFFGEGSRLTVL.

This clone was observed a single time. The chain couples TRBV29-1 to TRBJ2-7; D is ambiguous. V lost 0 bases and J lost 0, with 6 bases in between. In germline, CDR1 is SQVTM, CDR2 ANQGSEA. The CDR3 is 13 residues long. In DNA, the CDR3 is TGCAGCGTTGAAGAGCCCAGCTCCTACGAGCAGTACTTC. Its protein product is CSVEEPSSYEQYF.

The chain couples TRBV19 to TRBJ1-5; weak D call: TRBD1 (6 bases). Germline V lookup: CDR1 LNHDA, CDR2 SQIVND (reference sequence). The CDR3 is made up of 16 amino acids. The ends were cut back, 4 bases at V and 2 bases at J, with 15 bases in the middle. The DNA for the CDR3 is TGTGCCAGTAGTAGGCACAGGGTGGTACGCAATCAGCCCCAGCATTTT. It translates to CASSRHRVVRNQPQHF.

The rearrangement uses TRBV6-6 and TRBJ1-6; the D gene is possibly TRBD1 (5 bases). The length of the CDR3 is 11 residues. Germline CDR1 and CDR2: MNHNY and SVGAGI (reference sequence). Trimming took off 6 bases at V and 14 bases at J, with 11 bases between the two ends. CDR3: CASRQGLALHF. Written as DNA, the CDR3 is TGTGCCAGCAGGCAGGGTTTAGCCCTCCACTTT.

J is TRBJ2-5 and V is TRBV4-1, with D perhaps TRBD1 (5 bases). CDR1 is MGHRA, CDR2 YSYEKL, per germline. V dropped 0 bases and J dropped 5 bases, with 13 bases sitting between them. CDR3 length: 15 residues. The CDR3 DNA sequence: TGCGCCAGCAGCCAAGAACCAGCAGGGTGGGAGACCCAGTACTTC. This codes for CASSQEPAGWETQYF.

V gene TRBV4-1 combines with J gene TRBJ2-1; TRBD2 might be the D (6 bases). Looked up from germline, CDR1 is MGHRA and CDR2 is YSYEKL. CDR3 size: 15 residues. V lost 1 base to trimming and J lost 0 bases, with 7 bases between them. The CDR3 loop reads CASSQGGDSYNEQFF. The CDR3 region has the DNA TGCGCCAGCAGCCAAGGGGGGGACTCCTACAATGAGCAGTTCTTC.

The rearrangement uses TRBV25-1 and TRBJ1-6; the match to TRBD1 covers 8 bases. Germline lookup yields CDR1 MGHDK and CDR2 SYGVNS. V gave up 3 bases and J gave up 10 bases; unmatched junction bases: 11. This CDR3 is 16 amino acids long. CDR3 bases: TGTGCCAGCAGTGAGTCAGGGGGCGGCAATGGGTCACCCCTCCACTTT. Amino acids: CASSESGGGNGSPLHF.

This rearrangement joins TRBV11-2 to TRBJ1-2, with D unclear. Trimming removed 0 bases at V and 7 bases at J, with 12 bases between. The CDR3 is made up of 14 amino acids. Germline CDR1 reads SGHAT; CDR2 reads FQNNGV. CDR3 DNA: TGTGCCAGCAGCTTAGATCGTTCCTCGGGTGGCTACACCTTC. Amino acids: CASSLDRSSGGYTF.

Note on this clone: The same CDR3 arises from other DNA sequences in this sample as well. The genes are TRBV19 and TRBJ1-5; D remains ambiguous. In germline, CDR1 is LNHDA, CDR2 SQIVND (reference sequence). V lost 1 base to trimming and J lost 6 bases, with 7 bases between them. The CDR3 spans 13 residues. The CDR3 sequence is CASSIGGGQPQHF. The DNA of the CDR3 is TGTGCCAGTAGTATAGGGGGTGGTCAGCCCCAGCATTTT.

The chain employs TRBV18 and TRBJ2-1; D unresolved. This CDR3 spans 17 amino acids. Per the germline V gene, CDR1 is KGHSH and CDR2 is LQKENI. V shed 4 bases and J shed 8 bases, with 24 bases lying between them. The CDR3 is CASSLTDPLGTWYEQFF. In DNA form, the CDR3 reads TGTGCCAGCTCACTAACTGACCCACTTGGCACTTGGTATGAGCAGTTCTTC.

The chain links TRBV7-8 to TRBJ2-5, with TRBD2 as a possible D gene (6 bases). Per germline, CDR1 SGHVS and CDR2 FQNEAQ. Trimming left V 4 bases short and J 4 bases short, with 16 bases between. The CDR3 runs 15 residues. CDR3 nucleotides: TGTGCCAGCAGCTCTGGACTACACTCTGGAGAGACCCAGTACTTC. Protein product: CASSSGLHSGETQYF.

This clone has only one observation. V gene TRBV6-6 combines with J gene TRBJ2-7; 10 bases align to TRBD2. Trimming took 5 bases from V and 2 from J; bases not matched to a gene: 3. Germline values: CDR1 MNHNY, CDR2 SVGAGI (reference sequence). There are 14 residues in the CDR3. The CDR3 DNA sequence: TGTGCCAGCAGTCTACTAGCGGGACCCTACGAGCAGTACTTC. This translates into CASSLLAGPYEQYF.

The chain couples TRBV6-1 to TRBJ2-7, with a possible D match to TRBD2 (6 bases). V shed 11 bases and J shed 3 bases, with 23 bases lying between them. The CDR3 length is 15 residues. From germline, CDR1 is MNHNS and CDR2 SASEGT. CDR3 region: CAGAREPDLGYEQYF. The DNA for the CDR3 is TGTGCCGGCGCCCGGGAGCCGGACCTGGGCTACGAGCAGTACTTC.

The rearrangement joins TRBV5-6 to TRBJ2-2; maybe TRBD1 (6 bases). The CDR3 consists of 13 residues. V lost 2 bases and J lost 6, with 8 bases in between. CDR1 SGHDT and CDR2 YYEEEE come from the germline V gene. CDR3 protein: CASSFTGPGELFF. The CDR3 nucleotides read TGTGCCAGCAGCTTCACAGGGCCCGGGGAGCTGTTTTTT.

This chain joins TRBV27 and TRBJ2-4, with D tentatively TRBD2 (5 bases). The CDR3 is 13 amino acids. The V and J ends lost 5 bases and 9 bases respectively, with 14 bases between them. The germline gives CDR1 MNHEY, CDR2 SMNVEV (reference sequence). The CDR3 is CASSPQLGSIQYF. CDR3 DNA: TGTGCCAGCAGTCCCCAACTAGGGAGCATTCAGTACTTC.

The chain has TRBV6-1 and TRBJ1-1, with a tentative D call TRBD1 (6 bases). From germline, CDR1 is MNHNS and CDR2 SASEGT. The CDR3 covers 17 residues. V was clipped by 6 bases and J by 0 bases, with 20 bases between them. CDR3 DNA: TGTGCCAGCAGAGAACCAGAGGGGGGGGGAATGAACACTGAAGCTTTCTTT. Its translation is CASREPEGGGMNTEAFF.

This chain links TRBV19 with TRBJ2-4; TRBD2 matches 7 bases. This CDR3 region has 13 residues. V was pared by 6 bases and J by 7 bases, with 6 bases of the junction left unmatched. Germline V gene sequence: CDR1 LNHDA, CDR2 SQIVND (reference sequence). CDR3 coding DNA: TGTGCCAGTAGCCCGGGGGGTCGGAACATTCAGTACTTC. Its protein is CASSPGGRNIQYF.

The count of this clone is one. The chain has TRBV5-1 and TRBJ2-7, with D unresolved. This CDR3 region has 14 residues. V was clipped by 1 base and J by 0 bases, with 8 bases between them. Germline V lookup: CDR1 SGHRS, CDR2 YFSETQ. CDR3 region: CASSLLASSYEQYF. The CDR3 bases are TGCGCCAGCAGCTTGCTGGCTAGCTCCTACGAGCAGTACTTC.

V and J are TRBV7-8 and TRBJ1-6; no firm D call. The CDR3 consists of 12 residues. Deletions cut 5 bases from V and 6 bases from J, with 5 bases between. CDR1 and CDR2 from the germline V gene are SGHVS and FQNEAQ. The chain's CDR3 is CASSPFNSPLHF. The CDR3 region has the DNA TGTGCCAGCAGCCCCTTTAATTCACCCCTCCACTTT.

This clone was counted only a few times. The chain combines TRBV5-1 with TRBJ2-3; D is unresolved. The CDR3 consists of 15 residues. Per germline, CDR1 SGHRS and CDR2 YFSETQ. Trimming shortened V by 0 bases and J by 2 bases, and 10 bases separated the two germline ends. Here the CDR3 reads CASSLDLRATDTQYF. CDR3 DNA sequence: TGCGCCAGCAGCTTGGATTTGAGAGCCACAGATACGCAGTATTTT.

The CDR3 DNA reads as TGCGCCAGCAGCCAAGAGGGACGAGTAGGGGGGACTAGCGGGAAAGAGACCCAGTACTTC. Translated: CASSQEGRVGGTSGKETQYF. The V gene is TRBV4-1, the J gene TRBJ2-5; 13 bases agree with TRBD2. The CDR3 contains 20 residues. The junction had 13 bases not matched to a gene; V was cut back by 0 bases and J by 3 bases. Germline V gene data show CDR1 as MGHRA and CDR2 as YSYEKL.

The gene calls are TRBV5-1 and TRBJ2-2; TRBD1 matches 7 bases. Germline V gives CDR1 SGHRS, CDR2 YFSETQ. V trimming: 7 bases; J trimming: 2 bases; junction bases outside the gene matches: 5. This CDR3 region has 14 residues. Here the CDR3 reads CASAGTVNTGELFF. CDR3 nucleotides: TGCGCCAGCGCCGGGACAGTAAACACCGGGGAGCTGTTTTTT.

The rearrangement joins TRBV27 to TRBJ1-5; D is perhaps TRBD1 (5 bases). This CDR3 has 15 amino acids. From germline, CDR1 is MNHEY and CDR2 SMNVEV (reference sequence). The V end lost 6 bases, the J end lost 0 bases, and 12 bases lay between the germline ends. In DNA, the CDR3 is TGTGCCAGCAGCCTCGGGACGGTTAGCAATCAGCCCCAGCATTTT. This gives the protein CASSLGTVSNQPQHF.

A single count supports this clone. The chain employs TRBV10-1 and TRBJ2-3; 11 bases fit TRBD2. Germline-derived CDR1 and CDR2 are WNHNN and SYGVQD (reference sequence). V lost 5 bases, J lost 8 bases, and 15 bases stayed unmatched. The CDR3 consists of 17 residues. The CDR3 sequence: CASSPNLAGGALATQYF. The CDR3 DNA sequence: TGCGCCAGCAGTCCCAATCTAGCGGGGGGCGCCCTAGCTACGCAGTATTTT.

The genes are TRBV6-1 and TRBJ1-2, with TRBD1 as a possible D gene (5 bases). CDR3 size: 15 residues. The germline V and J ends were trimmed by 6 bases and 2 bases, with 16 bases remaining between them. Germline-derived CDR1 and CDR2 are MNHNS and SASEGT. CDR3 DNA sequence: TGTGCCAGCAGCCTGCCGGGACCGGAGAACTATGGCTACACCTTC. Translation gives CASSLPGPENYGYTF.

The CDR3 region is CASSLAGNEQYF. The CDR3 nucleotides are TGCGCCAGCAGCTTGGCAGGGAACGAGCAGTACTTC. This rearrangement joins TRBV5-1 to TRBJ2-5, with TRBD1 as a possible D gene (5 bases). The end of the DNA is better explained by TRBJ2-7, so the J call may be wrong. The CDR3 is made up of 12 amino acids. Germline V lookup: CDR1 SGHRS, CDR2 YFSETQ.

This sequence joins TRBV6-1 and TRBJ2-7; D ambiguous. The germline gives CDR1 MNHNS, CDR2 SASEGT. This CDR3 contains 13 residues. V was trimmed by 8 bases and J by 7 bases, leaving 18 bases between them. The CDR3 DNA reads as TGTGCCAGCCTAGGTCCCTACCCTTTGGAGCAGTACTTC. This encodes CASLGPYPLEQYF.

This chain links TRBV7-3 with TRBJ2-5; 10 bases are a match to TRBD2. The CDR3 sequence is 14 residues long. Germline V gene data show CDR1 as SGHTA and CDR2 as FQGTGA. V was clipped by 5 bases and J by 5 bases; unmatched bases: 5. The CDR3 DNA is TGTGCCAGCAGCCAGAGCGGGGGGGCGGAGACCCAGTACTTC. This translates into CASSQSGGAETQYF.

The V and J genes are TRBV5-1 and TRBJ2-5, with D possibly TRBD2 on 5 matching bases. Looked up from germline, CDR1 is SGHRS and CDR2 is YFSETQ. V shed 1 base and J shed 2 bases, with 15 bases lying between them. The length of the CDR3 is 16 residues. CDR3 sequence reads: CASSLYAGFGQETQYF. CDR3 bases: TGCGCCAGCAGCTTGTATGCGGGCTTTGGGCAAGAGACCCAGTACTTC.

The table lists this clone with a count of one. This rearrangement joins TRBV27 to TRBJ2-1; TRBD1 agrees at 8 bases. With V trimmed by 5 bases and J by 9 bases, 6 bases remained unmatched. The germline gives CDR1 MNHEY, CDR2 SMNVEV (reference sequence). The CDR3 is 13 amino acids. The CDR3 nucleotides read TGTGCCAGCAGTGGGATCGGACAGGGTGAGCAGTTCTTC. The encoded protein is CASSGIGQGEQFF.